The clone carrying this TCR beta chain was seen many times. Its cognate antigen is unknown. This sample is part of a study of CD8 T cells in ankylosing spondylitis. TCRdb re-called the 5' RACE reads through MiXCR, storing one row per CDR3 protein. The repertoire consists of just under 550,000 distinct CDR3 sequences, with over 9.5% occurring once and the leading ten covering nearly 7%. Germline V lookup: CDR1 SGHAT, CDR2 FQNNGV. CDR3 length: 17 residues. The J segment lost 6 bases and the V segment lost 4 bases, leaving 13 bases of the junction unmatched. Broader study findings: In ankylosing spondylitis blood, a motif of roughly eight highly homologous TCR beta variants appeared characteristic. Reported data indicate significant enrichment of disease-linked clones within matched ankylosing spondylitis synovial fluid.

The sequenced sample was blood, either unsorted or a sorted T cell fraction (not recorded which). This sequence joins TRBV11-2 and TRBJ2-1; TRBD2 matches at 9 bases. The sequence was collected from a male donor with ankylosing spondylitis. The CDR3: CASSSIPWREGSNEQFF. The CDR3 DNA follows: TGTGCCAGCAGCTCAATTCCTTGGCGGGAGGGCTCCAATGAGCAGTTCTTC. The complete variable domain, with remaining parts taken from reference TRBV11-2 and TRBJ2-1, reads EAGVAQSPRYKIIEKRQSVAFWCNPISGHATLYWYQQILGQGPKLLIQFQNNGVVDDSQLPKDRFSAERLKGVDSTLKIQPAKLEDSAVYLCASSSIPWREGSNEQFFGPGTRLTVL.